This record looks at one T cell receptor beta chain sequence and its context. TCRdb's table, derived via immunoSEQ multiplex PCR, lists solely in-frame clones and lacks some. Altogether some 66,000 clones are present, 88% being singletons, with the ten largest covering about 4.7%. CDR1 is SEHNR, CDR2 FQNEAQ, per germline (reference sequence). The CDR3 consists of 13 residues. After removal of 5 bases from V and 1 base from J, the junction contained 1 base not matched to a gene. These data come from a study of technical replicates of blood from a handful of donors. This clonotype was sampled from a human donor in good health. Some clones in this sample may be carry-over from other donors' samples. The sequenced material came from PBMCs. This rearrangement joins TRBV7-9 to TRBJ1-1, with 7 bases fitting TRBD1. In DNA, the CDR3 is TGTGCCAGCAGCGGGGACAGGAACACTGAAGCTTTCTTT. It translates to CASSGDRNTEAFF.